This TCR beta chain appears in the sequencing data of a study of shared clonotypes between healthy human individuals. As for the study in general: Three CD4 naive, three CD4 memory, two CD8 naive and one CD8 memory plate were used per donor. Study-wide points: Naive subsets usually exceeded memory subsets in estimated richness.

Every immunoSEQ plate was one replicate of a subset's evenly spread DNA. TCRdb's copy holds only in-frame clones and misses some; the assay was immunoSEQ multiplex PCR. The table has nearly 1,000,000 clones, about three quarters seen once. This CDR3 has 15 residues. Germline loops: CDR1 MDHEN, CDR2 SYDVKM. The trim removed 10 bases at V and 5 bases at J, leaving 11 bases unmatched. Note on this clone: The antigen is undetermined.

This TCR derives from a man younger than 35 in good health. The specimen sequenced was memory CD4+ T cells sorted from blood. Subset indicated: CD45RA-negative fraction. The gene calls are TRBV28 and TRBJ1-2; TRBD1 matches at 12 bases. CDR3 nucleotide sequence: TGTGCCACCAAGGGACAGGGGGCAGGGGGGTATGGCTACACCTTC. It yields the protein CATKGQGAGGYGYTF.